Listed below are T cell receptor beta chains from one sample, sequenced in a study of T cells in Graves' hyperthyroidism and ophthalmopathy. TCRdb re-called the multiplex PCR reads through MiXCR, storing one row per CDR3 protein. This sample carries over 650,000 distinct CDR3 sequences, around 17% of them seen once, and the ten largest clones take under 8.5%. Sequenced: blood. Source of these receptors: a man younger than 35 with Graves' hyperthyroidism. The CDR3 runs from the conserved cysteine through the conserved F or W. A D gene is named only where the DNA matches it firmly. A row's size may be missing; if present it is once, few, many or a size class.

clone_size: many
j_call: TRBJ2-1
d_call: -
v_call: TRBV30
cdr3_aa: CAWRDPYNEQFF
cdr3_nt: TGTGCCTGGCGGGACCCTTACAATGAGCAGTTCTTC

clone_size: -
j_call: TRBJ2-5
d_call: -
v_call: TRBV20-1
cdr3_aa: CSARDPRGGSFQETQYF
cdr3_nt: TGCAGTGCTAGAGATCCTCGAGGGGGGTCCTTTCAAGAGACCCAGTACTTC

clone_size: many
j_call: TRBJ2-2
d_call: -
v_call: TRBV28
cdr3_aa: CATFLAGDTGELFF
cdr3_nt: TGTGCCACCTTTTTGGCAGGGGACACCGGGGAGCTGTTTTTT

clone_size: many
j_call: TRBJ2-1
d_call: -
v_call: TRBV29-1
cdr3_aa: CSVDVSGENEQFF
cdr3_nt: TGCAGCGTTGACGTGTCTGGGGAGAATGAGCAGTTCTTC

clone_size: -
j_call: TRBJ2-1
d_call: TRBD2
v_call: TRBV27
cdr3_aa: CASSLNPGTSGPFDSYNEQFF
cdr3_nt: TGTGCCAGCAGTTTAAACCCCGGGACTAGCGGGCCCTTTGACTCCTACAATGAGCAGTTCTTC

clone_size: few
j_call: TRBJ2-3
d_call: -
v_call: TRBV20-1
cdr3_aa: CSAIPIGYASTDTQYF
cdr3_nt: TGCAGTGCAATCCCTATAGGGTACGCTAGCACAGATACGCAGTATTTT

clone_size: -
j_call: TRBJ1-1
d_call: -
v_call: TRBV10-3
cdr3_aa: CAIAGAGTKGAFF
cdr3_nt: TGTGCCATCGCGGGGGCAGGGACAAAGGGAGCTTTCTTT

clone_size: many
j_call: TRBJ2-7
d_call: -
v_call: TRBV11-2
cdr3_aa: CASSLEGPEQYF
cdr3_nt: TGTGCCAGCAGCTTAGAGGGCCCCGAGCAGTACTTC

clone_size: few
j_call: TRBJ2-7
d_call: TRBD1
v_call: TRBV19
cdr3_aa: CASRDSLSSYEQYF
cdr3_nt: TGTGCCAGCAGGGACAGTCTTTCCTCCTACGAGCAGTACTTC

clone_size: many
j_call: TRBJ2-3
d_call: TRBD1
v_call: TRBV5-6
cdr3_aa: CASSLGGQGIDTQYF
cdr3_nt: TGTGCCAGCAGCTTGGGGGGACAGGGGATTGATACGCAGTATTTT

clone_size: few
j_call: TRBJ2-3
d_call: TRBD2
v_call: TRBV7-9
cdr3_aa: CASSARLAGAADTQYF
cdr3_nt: TGTGCCAGCAGCGCGCGACTAGCGGGAGCGGCAGATACGCAGTATTTT

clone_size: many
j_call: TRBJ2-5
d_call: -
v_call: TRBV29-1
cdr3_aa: CSHWGLETQYF
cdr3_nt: TGCAGCCATTGGGGTTTGGAGACCCAGTACTTC

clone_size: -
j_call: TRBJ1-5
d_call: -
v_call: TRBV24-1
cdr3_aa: CATSDSRGWQPQHF
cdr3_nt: TGTGCCACCAGTGATTCAAGGGGATGGCAGCCCCAGCATTTT

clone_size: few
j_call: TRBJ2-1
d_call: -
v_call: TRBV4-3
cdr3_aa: CASSQDPSAYNEQFF
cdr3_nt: TGCGCCAGCAGCCAAGATCCCTCAGCCTACAATGAGCAGTTCTTC